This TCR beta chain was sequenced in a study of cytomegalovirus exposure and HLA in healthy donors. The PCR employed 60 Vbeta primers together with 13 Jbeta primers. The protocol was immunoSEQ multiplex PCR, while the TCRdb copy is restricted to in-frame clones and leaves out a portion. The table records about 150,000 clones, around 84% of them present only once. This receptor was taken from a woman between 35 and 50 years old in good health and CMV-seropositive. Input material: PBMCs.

The CDR3 loop is CASSKTGEKQYF. CDR3 in DNA: TGTGCCAGCAGCAAGACAGGGGAGAAGCAGTACTTC. V gene TRBV7-8 combines with J gene TRBJ2-7, with 8 positions matching TRBD1. Looked up from germline, CDR1 is SGHVS and CDR2 is FQNEAQ. J gave up 8 bases and V 5 bases, and 5 bases lay outside the gene matches. The length of the CDR3 is 12 residues.